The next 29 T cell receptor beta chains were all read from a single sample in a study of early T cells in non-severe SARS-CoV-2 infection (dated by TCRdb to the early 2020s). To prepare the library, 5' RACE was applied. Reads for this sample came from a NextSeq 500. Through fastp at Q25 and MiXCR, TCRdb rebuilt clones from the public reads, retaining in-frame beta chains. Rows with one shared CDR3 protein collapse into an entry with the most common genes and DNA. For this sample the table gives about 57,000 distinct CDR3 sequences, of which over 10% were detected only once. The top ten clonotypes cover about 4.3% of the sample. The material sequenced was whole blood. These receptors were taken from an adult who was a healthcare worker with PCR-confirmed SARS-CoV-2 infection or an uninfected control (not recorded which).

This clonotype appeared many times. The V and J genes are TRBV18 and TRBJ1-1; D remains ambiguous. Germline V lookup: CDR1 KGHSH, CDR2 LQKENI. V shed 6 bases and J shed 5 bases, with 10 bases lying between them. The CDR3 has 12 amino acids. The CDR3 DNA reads TGTGCCAGCTCGCGGTCGGGTACTGAAGCTTTCTTT. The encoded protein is CASSRSGTEAFF.

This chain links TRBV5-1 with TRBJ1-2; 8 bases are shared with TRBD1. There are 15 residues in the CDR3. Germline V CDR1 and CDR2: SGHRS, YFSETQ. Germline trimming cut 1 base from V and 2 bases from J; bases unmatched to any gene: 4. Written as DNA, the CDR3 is TGCGCCAGCAGCTTGCGACAGGGGCGAAACTATGGCTACACCTTC. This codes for CASSLRQGRNYGYTF. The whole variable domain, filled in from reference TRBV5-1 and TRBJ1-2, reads KAGVTQTPRYLIKTRGQQVTLSCSPISGHRSVSWYQQTPGQGLQFLFEYFSETQRNKGNFPGRFSGRQFSNSRSEMNVSTLELGDSALYLCASSLRQGRNYGYTFGSGTRLTVV.

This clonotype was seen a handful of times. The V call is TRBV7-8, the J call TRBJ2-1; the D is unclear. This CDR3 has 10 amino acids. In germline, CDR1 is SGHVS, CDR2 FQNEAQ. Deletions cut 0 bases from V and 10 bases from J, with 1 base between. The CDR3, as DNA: TGTGCCAGCAGCTTAGCCGAGCAGTTCTTC. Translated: CASSLAEQFF.

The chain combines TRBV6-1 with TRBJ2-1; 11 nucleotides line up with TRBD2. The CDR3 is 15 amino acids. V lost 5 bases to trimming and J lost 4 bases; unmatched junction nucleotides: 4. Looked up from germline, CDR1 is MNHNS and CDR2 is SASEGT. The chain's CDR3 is CASSSLAGGYNEQFF. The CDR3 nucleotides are TGTGCCAGCAGTAGCCTAGCGGGGGGATACAATGAGCAGTTCTTC.

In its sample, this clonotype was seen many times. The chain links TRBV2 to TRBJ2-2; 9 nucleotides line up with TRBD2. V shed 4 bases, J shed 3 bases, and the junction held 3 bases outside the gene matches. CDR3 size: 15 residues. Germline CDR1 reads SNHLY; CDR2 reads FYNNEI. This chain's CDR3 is CASSVAGADTGELFF. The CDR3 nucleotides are TGTGCCAGCAGTGTAGCGGGGGCCGACACCGGGGAGCTGTTTTTT.

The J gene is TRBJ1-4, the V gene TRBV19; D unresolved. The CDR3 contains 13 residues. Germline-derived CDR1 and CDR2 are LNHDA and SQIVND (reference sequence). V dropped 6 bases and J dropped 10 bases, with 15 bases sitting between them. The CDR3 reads CASRTARLAKLFF. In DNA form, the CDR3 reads TGTGCCAGTAGAACAGCCCGACTGGCAAAACTGTTTTTT.

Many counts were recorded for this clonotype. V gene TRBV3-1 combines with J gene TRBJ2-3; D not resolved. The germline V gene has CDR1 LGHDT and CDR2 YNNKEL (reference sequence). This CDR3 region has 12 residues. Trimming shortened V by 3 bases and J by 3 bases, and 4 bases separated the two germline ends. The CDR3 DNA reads TGTGCCAGCAGCCAGGAGACAGATACGCAGTATTTT. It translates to CASSQETDTQYF.

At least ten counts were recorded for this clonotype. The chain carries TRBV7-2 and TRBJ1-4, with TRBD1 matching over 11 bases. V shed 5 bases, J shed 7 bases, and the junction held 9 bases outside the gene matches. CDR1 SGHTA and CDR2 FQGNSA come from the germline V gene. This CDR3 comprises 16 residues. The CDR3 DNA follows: TGTGCCAGCAGCCCCGGGACAGGGGGTTTTGGTGAAAAACTGTTTTTT. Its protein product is CASSPGTGGFGEKLFF. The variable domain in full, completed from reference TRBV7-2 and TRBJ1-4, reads GAGVSQSPSNKVTEKGKDVELRCDPISGHTALYWYRQSLGQGLEFLIYFQGNSAPDKSGLPSDRFSAERTGGSVSTLTIQRTQQEDSAVYLCASSPGTGGFGEKLFFGSGTQLSVL.

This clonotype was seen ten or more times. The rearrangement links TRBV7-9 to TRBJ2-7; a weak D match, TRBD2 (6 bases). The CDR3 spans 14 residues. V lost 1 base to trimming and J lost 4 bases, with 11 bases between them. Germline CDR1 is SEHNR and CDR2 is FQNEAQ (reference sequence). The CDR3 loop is CASSLGVGGYEQYF. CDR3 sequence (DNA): TGTGCCAGCAGCTTAGGTGTCGGAGGGTACGAGCAGTACTTC.

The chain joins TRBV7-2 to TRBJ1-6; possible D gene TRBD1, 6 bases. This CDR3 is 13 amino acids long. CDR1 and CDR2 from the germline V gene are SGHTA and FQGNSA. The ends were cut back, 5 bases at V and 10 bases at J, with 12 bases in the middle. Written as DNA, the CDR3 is TGTGCCAGCAGCACCTACAGGGACTCACCCCTCCACTTT. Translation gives CASSTYRDSPLHF.

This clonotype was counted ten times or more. CDR3 sequence (DNA): TGCAGTGCTAGCCTAGCGGGGCGCGGGGATACGCAGTATTTT. Amino acids: CSASLAGRGDTQYF. V usage is TRBV20-1 and J usage is TRBJ2-3, with 9 nucleotides matching TRBD2. Germline CDR1 DFQATT, CDR2 SNEGSKA (reference sequence). The CDR3 has 14 amino acids. V gave up 3 bases and J gave up 6 bases; unmatched junction bases: 7.

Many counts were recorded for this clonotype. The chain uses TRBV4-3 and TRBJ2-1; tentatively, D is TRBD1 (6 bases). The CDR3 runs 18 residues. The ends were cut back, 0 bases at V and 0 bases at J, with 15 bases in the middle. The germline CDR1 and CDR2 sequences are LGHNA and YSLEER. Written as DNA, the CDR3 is TGCGCCAGCAGCCAAGATAACGTGGAACAGGGCTCCTACAATGAGCAGTTCTTC. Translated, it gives CASSQDNVEQGSYNEQFF.

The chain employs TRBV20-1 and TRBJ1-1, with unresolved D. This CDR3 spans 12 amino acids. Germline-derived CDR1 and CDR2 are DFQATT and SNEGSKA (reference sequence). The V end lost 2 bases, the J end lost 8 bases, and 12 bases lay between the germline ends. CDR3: CSARSPGREAFF. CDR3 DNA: TGCAGTGCTAGATCGCCCGGCAGGGAAGCTTTCTTT.

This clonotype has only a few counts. The CDR3, as DNA: TGTGCCAGCAGTGAGCGAGGTTCCACAGATACGCAGTATTTT. Translating gives CASSERGSTDTQYF. The V call is TRBV6-4, the J call TRBJ2-3; D ambiguous. Per germline, CDR1 MRHNA and CDR2 SNTAGT. Trimming left V 3 bases short and J 2 bases short, with 9 bases between. CDR3 length equals 14 residues.

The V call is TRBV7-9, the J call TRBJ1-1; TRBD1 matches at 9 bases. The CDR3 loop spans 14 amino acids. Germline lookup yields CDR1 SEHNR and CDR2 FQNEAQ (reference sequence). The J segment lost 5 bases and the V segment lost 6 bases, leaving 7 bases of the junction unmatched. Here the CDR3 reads CASSRDRVRTEAFF. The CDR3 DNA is TGTGCCAGCAGTCGGGACAGGGTAAGAACTGAAGCTTTCTTT. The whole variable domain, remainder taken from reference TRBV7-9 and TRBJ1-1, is DTGVSQNPRHKITKRGQNVTFRCDPISEHNRLYWYRQTLGQGPEFLTYFQNEAQLEKSRLLSDRFSAERPKGSFSTLEIQRTEQGDSAMYLCASSRDRVRTEAFFGQGTRLTVV.

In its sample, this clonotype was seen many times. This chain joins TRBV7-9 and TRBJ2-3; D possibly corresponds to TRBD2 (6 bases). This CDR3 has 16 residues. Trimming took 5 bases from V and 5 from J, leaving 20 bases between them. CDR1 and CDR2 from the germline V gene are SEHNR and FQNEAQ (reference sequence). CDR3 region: CASSPLARGVKDTQYF. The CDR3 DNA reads TGTGCCAGCAGCCCCCTGGCGCGCGGGGTAAAAGATACGCAGTATTTT.

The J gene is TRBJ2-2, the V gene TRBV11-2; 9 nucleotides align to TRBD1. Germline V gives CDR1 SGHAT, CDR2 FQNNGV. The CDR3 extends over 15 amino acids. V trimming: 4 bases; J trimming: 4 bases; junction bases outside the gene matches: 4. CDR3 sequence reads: CASSSDRGGTGELFF. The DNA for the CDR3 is TGTGCCAGCAGCTCGGACAGGGGTGGCACCGGGGAGCTGTTTTTT.

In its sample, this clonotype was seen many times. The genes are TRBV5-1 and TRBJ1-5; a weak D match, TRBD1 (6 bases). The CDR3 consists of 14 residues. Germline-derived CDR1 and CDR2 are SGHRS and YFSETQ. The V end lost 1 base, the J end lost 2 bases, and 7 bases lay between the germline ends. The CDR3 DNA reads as TGCGCCAGCAGCTTGTCAGGGGGCAATCAGCCCCAGCATTTT. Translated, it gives CASSLSGGNQPQHF.

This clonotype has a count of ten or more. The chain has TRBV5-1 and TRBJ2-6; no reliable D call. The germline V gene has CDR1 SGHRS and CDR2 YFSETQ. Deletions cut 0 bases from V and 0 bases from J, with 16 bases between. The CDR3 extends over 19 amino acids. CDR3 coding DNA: TGCGCCAGCAGCTTGGAAGTCGCCGGATACCTCTCTGGGGCCAACGTCCTGACTTTC. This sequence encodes CASSLEVAGYLSGANVLTF.

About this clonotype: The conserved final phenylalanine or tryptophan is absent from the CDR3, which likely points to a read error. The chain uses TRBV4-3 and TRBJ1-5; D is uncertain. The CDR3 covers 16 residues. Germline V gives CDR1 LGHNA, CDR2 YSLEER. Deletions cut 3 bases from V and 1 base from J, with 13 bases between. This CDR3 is CASSQAYGRSNQPQHC. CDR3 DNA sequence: TGCGCCAGCAGCCAGGCCTACGGGCGGAGCAATCAGCCCCAGCATTGT.

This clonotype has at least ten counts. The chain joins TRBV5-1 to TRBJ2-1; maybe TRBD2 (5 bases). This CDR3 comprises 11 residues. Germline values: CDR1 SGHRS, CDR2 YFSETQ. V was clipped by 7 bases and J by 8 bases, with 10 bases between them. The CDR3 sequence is CASGSHDEQFF. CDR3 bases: TGCGCCAGCGGGAGCCACGATGAGCAGTTCTTC.

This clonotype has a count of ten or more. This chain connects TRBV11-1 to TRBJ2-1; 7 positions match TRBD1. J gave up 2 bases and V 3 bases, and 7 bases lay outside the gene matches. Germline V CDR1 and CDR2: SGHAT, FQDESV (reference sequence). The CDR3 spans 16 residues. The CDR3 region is CASSFQGQFTYNEQFF. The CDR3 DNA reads TGTGCCAGCAGCTTCCAGGGACAGTTTACCTACAATGAGCAGTTCTTC. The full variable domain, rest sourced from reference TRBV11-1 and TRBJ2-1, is EAEVAQSPRYKITEKSQAVAFWCDPISGHATLYWYRQILGQGPELLVQFQDESVVDDSQLPKDRFSAERLKGVDSTLKIQPAELGDSAMYLCASSFQGQFTYNEQFFGPGTRLTVL.

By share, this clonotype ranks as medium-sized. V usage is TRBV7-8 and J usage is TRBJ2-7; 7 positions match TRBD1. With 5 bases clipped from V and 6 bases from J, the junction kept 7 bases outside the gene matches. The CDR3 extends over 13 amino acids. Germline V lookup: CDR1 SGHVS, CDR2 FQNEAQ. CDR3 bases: TGTGCCAGCAGCCGACAGGGTATTGCCGAGCAGTACTTC. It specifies CASSRQGIAEQYF.

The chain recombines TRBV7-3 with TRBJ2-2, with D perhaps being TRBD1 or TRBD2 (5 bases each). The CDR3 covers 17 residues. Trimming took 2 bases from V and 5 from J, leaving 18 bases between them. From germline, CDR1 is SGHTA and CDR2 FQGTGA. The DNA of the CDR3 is TGTGCCAGCAGCTTAGGACTTACGGGGACCGCGACCGGGGAGCTGTTTTTT. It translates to CASSLGLTGTATGELFF.

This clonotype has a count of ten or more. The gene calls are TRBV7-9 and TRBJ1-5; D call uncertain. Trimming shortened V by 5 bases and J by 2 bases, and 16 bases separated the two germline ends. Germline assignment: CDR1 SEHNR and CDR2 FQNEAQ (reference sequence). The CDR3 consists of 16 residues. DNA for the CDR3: TGTGCCAGCAGCCTCCTGAATGAAGGTGGCAATCAGCCCCAGCATTTT. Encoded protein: CASSLLNEGGNQPQHF.

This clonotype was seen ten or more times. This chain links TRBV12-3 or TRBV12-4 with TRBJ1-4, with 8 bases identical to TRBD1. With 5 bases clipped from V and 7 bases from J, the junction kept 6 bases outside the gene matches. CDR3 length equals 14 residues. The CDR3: CASSEGQGAEKLFF. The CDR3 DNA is TGTGCCAGCAGTGAGGGGCAGGGGGCTGAAAAACTGTTTTTT.

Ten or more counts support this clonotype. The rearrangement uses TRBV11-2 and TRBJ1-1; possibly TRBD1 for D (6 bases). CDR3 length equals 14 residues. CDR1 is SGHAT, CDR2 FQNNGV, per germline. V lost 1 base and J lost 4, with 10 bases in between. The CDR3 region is CASSLGGTFTEAFF. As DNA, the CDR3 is TGTGCCAGCAGCTTAGGGGGGACATTCACTGAAGCTTTCTTT. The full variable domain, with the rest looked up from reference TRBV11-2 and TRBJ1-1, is EAGVAQSPRYKIIEKRQSVAFWCNPISGHATLYWYQQILGQGPKLLIQFQNNGVVDDSQLPKDRFSAERLKGVDSTLKIQPAKLEDSAVYLCASSLGGTFTEAFFGQGTRLTVV.

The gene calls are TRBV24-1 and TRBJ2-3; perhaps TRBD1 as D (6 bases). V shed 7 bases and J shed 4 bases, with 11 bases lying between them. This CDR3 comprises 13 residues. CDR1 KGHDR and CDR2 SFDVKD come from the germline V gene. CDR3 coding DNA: TGTGCCACCAGCGGACAGACCTCAGATACGCAGTATTTT. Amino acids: CATSGQTSDTQYF.

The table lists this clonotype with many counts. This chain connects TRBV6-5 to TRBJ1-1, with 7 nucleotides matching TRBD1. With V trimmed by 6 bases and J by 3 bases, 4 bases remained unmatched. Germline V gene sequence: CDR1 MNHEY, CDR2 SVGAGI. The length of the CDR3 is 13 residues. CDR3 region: CASSRDRHTEAFF. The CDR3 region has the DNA TGTGCCAGCAGCAGGGACAGACACACTGAAGCTTTCTTT.